A selection of T cell receptor beta chains follows, all from one sample in a study of blood T cell repertoires in COVID-19. Some clones are missing from TCRdb's copy, which holds only in-frame ones; the method was immunoSEQ multiplex PCR. The repertoire holds 130,000 or so clones, with 82% as singletons. Sequencing was performed on peripheral blood. These receptors originate from a human donor in a cohort sampled during active COVID-19. Each CDR3 is given with its conserved first and last residue. D genes are given only for firm matches. Clone sizes are given selectively: once, few, many, or a class where the clone is expanded.

V	D	J	size	DNA	CDR3
TRBV27	NA	TRBJ2-5	NA	TGTGCCAGCGTCAGCCAGGGCCAAGAGACCCAGTACTTC	CASVSQGQETQYF
TRBV28	NA	TRBJ2-4	NA	TGTGCCAGCAGGGACAGCCAAAACATTCAGTACTTC	CASRDSQNIQYF
TRBV6-2/TRBV6-3	NA	TRBJ1-2	once	TGTGCCAGCAGCGGACAACCTACTAACTATGGCTACACCTTC	CASSGQPTNYGYTF
TRBV3-1/TRBV3-2	TRBD2	TRBJ2-2	few	TGTGCCAGCAGCCAAGTTCCCGGGGGGGGACTGAACACCGGGGAGCTGTTTTTT	CASSQVPGGGLNTGELFF
TRBV6-5	NA	TRBJ2-3	once	TGTGCCAGCAGTTACTCGAAGGGGTGGGGCACAGATACGCAGTATTTT	CASSYSKGWGTDTQYF
TRBV13	NA	TRBJ2-3	NA	TGTGCCAGCAGCTCTTGGCCCACAGATACGCAGTATTTT	CASSSWPTDTQYF
TRBV5-1	NA	TRBJ2-5	NA	TGCGCCAGCAGCTTAAAGCTTACGGAGACCCAGTACTTC	CASSLKLTETQYF
TRBV5-4	TRBD2	TRBJ2-1	NA	TGTGCCAGCAGCTACCCGGGGGGTGAGCAGTTCTTC	CASSYPGGEQFF
TRBV18	NA	TRBJ2-3	NA	NA	CASSPGRTEGYRYAVFWPTDTQYF
TRBV29-1	TRBD2	TRBJ2-1	few	TGCAGCGTTGCGCCTGGCCTAGCGGGGGACTACAATGAGCAGTTCTTC	CSVAPGLAGDYNEQFF
TRBV9	NA	TRBJ2-1	NA	TGTGCCAGCAGCGTGGGGACATACTACAATGAGCAGTTCTTC	CASSVGTYYNEQFF
TRBV21-1	NA	TRBJ1-4	NA	TGTGCCAGCAGCAACATCAACAGGGGGCAGGAAAAACTGTTTTTT	CASSNINRGQEKLFF
TRBV6-2/TRBV6-3	TRBD2	TRBJ2-7	NA	TGTGCCAGCAGTTACTCGAGGCAGCGGGGATACTCCTACGAGCAGTACTTC	CASSYSRQRGYSYEQYF
TRBV12-3/TRBV12-4	NA	TRBJ2-1	NA	TGTGCCAGCAATTTAGAGGGGTATGAGCAGTTCTTC	CASNLEGYEQFF
TRBV3-1/TRBV3-2	TRBD2	TRBJ2-3	NA	TGTGCCAGCAGCCAACGGGGGGGGGCCGATACAGATACGCAGTATTTT	CASSQRGGADTDTQYF
TRBV7-7	NA	TRBJ2-3	NA	TGTGCTAGCAGCCGTCTCGAACGGGGAGATACGCAGTATTTT	CASSRLERGDTQYF
TRBV6-1	TRBD1	TRBJ2-2	once	TGTGCCAGCAGTGATAGAACAGGGGGCCGCACCGGGGAGCTGTTTTTT	CASSDRTGGRTGELFF
TRBV23-1	TRBD1	TRBJ1-5	NA	TGCGCCAGCAGTCCGGGACAGGGGGGCAGAAGCAATCAGCCCCAGCATTTT	CASSPGQGGRSNQPQHF
TRBV11-2	NA	TRBJ2-5	NA	TGTGCCAGCAGCTCTCAGGGGGGAAGAGAGACCCAGTACTTC	CASSSQGGRETQYF
TRBV28	TRBD1	TRBJ1-2	NA	TGTGCCAGCAGTCTGACCGGGACAGCTTTTTTTTATGGCTACACCTTC	CASSLTGTAFFYGYTF
TRBV20-1	TRBD2	TRBJ2-7	NA	TGCAGTGCTAGTTCTGCGGGGGGTACCTACGAGCAGTACTTC	CSASSAGGTYEQYF
TRBV6-6	TRBD2	TRBJ2-3	NA	TGTGCCAGCAGTCGGGATAGCGGGGGGTTCTACACAGATACGCAGTATTTT	CASSRDSGGFYTDTQYF
TRBV14	NA	TRBJ1-2	NA	TGTGCCAGCAGCCAAGATCCCCACTCTGCGAGGGGCTACACCTTC	CASSQDPHSARGYTF
TRBV6-5	NA	TRBJ2-3	NA	TGTGCCAGCAGAGACAGGGACTTAGATACGCAGTATTTT	CASRDRDLDTQYF
TRBV5-1	NA	TRBJ2-2	NA	TGCGCCAGCAGCTTGGATCCTAACAGCTACACCGGGGAGCTGTTTTTT	CASSLDPNSYTGELFF
TRBV5-1	TRBD1	TRBJ2-7	NA	TGCGCCAGCAGCCCAGGGGACAGGGGGTGGGAGCAGTACTTC	CASSPGDRGWEQYF
TRBV5-4	TRBD1	TRBJ1-2	NA	TGTGCCAGCAGCTTGGGCCAGGGGGACTTCTATGGCTACACCTTC	CASSLGQGDFYGYTF
TRBV21-1	NA	TRBJ2-1	once	TGTGCCAGCAGCAATCTTCCATTGCGGGGGGGTTACAATGAGCAGTTCTTC	CASSNLPLRGGYNEQFF
TRBV27	NA	TRBJ1-3	few	TGTGCCAGTGCGAGGGAACGCGGGTTCTCTGGAAACACCATATATTTT	CASARERGFSGNTIYF
TRBV6-5	TRBD2	TRBJ2-7	NA	TGTGCCAGCAGCGCGGGACTAGCGGGGGTTGGCGAGCAGTACTTC	CASSAGLAGVGEQYF
TRBV5-1	NA	TRBJ2-2	NA	TGCGCCAGCAGCTTGGTTGTGCCGAGGACCGGGGAGCTGTTTTTT	CASSLVVPRTGELFF
TRBV6-5	TRBD2	TRBJ2-7	few	TGTGCCACCGATCCGGGACTAGCGGGGGGCGAGCAGTACTTC	CATDPGLAGGEQYF
TRBV2	NA	TRBJ2-3	NA	TGTGCCAGCCGCACTAGCTACACAGATACGCAGTATTTT	CASRTSYTDTQYF
TRBV19	NA	TRBJ1-5	few	TGTGCCAGTAGCGGGACTCACGCGGGAAATCAGCCCCAGCATTTT	CASSGTHAGNQPQHF
TRBV4-1	NA	TRBJ2-7	NA	TGCGCCAGCAGCCAAGAACCCAGCGGGCCCTCCTACGAGCAGTACTTC	CASSQEPSGPSYEQYF
TRBV12-3/TRBV12-4	TRBD1	TRBJ2-7	NA	TGTGCCAGCAGGAGGACAGGCTACGAGCAGTACTTC	CASRRTGYEQYF